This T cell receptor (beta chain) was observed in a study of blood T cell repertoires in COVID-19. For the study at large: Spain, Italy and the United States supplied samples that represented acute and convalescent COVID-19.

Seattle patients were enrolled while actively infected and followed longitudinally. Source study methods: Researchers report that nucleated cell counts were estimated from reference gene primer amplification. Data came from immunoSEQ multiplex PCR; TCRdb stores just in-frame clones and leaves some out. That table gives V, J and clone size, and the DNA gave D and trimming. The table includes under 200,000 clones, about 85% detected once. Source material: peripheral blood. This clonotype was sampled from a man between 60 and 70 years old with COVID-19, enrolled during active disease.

The CDR3 loop reads CATSRVSQGSTEAFF. For the CDR3, the DNA is TGTGCCACCAGCAGGGTTTCACAGGGGAGCACTGAAGCTTTCTTT. The rearrangement links TRBV15 to TRBJ1-1, with 7 bases lining up with TRBD1. This CDR3 region has 15 residues. Trimming cost V 3 bases and J 4 bases; bases outside gene matches: 8. From germline, CDR1 is LNHNV and CDR2 YYDKDF (reference sequence).